This T cell receptor beta chain was identified during a study of T cell responses to AZD1222 COVID-19 vaccine. TCRdb's table, derived via immunoSEQ multiplex PCR, lists solely in-frame clones and lacks some. Of approximately 30,000 clones in the sample, roughly 74% were seen once. Note on this clone: Its antigen is currently unknown.

Whole-study findings and limits: Variant regions that are unmutated are reportedly the target of nearly half of spike-specific TCRs.

The CDR3 length is 14 residues. Germline CDR1 and CDR2: MNHNY and SVGAGI (reference sequence). V was clipped by 8 bases and J by 0 bases, with 14 bases between them. The V and J genes are TRBV6-6 and TRBJ2-7; weak D call: TRBD1 (6 bases). The sequencing here drew on peripheral blood, taken 28 days after the second AZD1222 dose. The clonotype comes from an adult who received the AZD1222 COVID-19 vaccine. Here the CDR3 reads CASVMGTSSYEQYF. The CDR3 region has the DNA TGTGCCAGCGTTATGGGGACAAGCTCCTACGAGCAGTACTTC.